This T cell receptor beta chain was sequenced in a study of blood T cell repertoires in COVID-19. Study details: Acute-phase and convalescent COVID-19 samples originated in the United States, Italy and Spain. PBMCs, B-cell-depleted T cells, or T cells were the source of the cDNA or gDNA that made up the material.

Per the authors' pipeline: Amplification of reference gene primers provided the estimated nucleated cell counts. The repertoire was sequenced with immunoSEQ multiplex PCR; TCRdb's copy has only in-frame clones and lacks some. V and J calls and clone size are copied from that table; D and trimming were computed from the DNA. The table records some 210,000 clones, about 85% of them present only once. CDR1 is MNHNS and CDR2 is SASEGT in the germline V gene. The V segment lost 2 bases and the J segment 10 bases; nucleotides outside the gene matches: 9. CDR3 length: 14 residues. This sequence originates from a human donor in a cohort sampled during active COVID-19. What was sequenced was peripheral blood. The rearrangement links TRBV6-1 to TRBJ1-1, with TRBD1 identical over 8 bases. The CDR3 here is CASSEHRQGRLAFF. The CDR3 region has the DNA TGTGCCAGCAGTGAACATCGACAGGGGCGTTTAGCTTTCTTT.